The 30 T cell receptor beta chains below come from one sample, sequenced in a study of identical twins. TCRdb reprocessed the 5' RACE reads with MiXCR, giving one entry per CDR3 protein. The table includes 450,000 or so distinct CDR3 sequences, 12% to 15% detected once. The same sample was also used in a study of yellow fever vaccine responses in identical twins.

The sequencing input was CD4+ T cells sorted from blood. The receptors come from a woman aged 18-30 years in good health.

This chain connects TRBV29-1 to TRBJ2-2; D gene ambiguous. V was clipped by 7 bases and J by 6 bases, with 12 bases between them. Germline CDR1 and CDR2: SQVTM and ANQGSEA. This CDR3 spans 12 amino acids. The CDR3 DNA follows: TGCAGCGGGATGAAAGTGTCCGGGGAGCTGTTTTTT. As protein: CSGMKVSGELFF.

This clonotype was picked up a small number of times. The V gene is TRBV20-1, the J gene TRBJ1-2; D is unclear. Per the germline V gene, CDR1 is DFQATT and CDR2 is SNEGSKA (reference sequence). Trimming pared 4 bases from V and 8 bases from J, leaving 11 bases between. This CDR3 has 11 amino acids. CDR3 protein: CSATVDFGYTF. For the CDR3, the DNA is TGCAGTGCTACAGTGGATTTCGGCTACACCTTC.

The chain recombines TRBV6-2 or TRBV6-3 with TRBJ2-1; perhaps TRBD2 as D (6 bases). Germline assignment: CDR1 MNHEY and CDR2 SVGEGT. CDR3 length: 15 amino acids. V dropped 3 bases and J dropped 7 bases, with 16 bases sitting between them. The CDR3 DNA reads TGTGCCAGCAGTTATAGGAGGGACGCGCGGAATGAGCAGTTCTTC. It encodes CASSYRRDARNEQFF.

The CDR3 protein is CASSIQRDTEAFF. Here the CDR3 DNA reads TGTGCCAGCAGCATCCAGCGGGACACTGAAGCTTTCTTT. The chain employs TRBV7-3 and TRBJ1-1; D call uncertain. Germline loops: CDR1 SGHTA, CDR2 FQGTGA. The CDR3 is made up of 13 amino acids. V gave up 5 bases and J gave up 3 bases, with 10 bases separating them.

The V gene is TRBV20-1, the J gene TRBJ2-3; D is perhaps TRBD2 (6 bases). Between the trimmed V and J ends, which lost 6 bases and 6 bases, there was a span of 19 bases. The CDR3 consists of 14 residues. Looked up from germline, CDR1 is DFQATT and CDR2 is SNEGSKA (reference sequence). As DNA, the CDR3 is TGCAGTGCACCCGGGACTTCAATCGGGGATACGCAGTATTTT. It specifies CSAPGTSIGDTQYF.

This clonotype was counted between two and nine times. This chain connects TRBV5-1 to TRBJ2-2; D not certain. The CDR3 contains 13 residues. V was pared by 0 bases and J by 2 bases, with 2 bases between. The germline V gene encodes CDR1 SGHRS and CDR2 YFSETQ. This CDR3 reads CASSLDNTGELFF. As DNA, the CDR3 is TGCGCCAGCAGCTTGGATAACACCGGGGAGCTGTTTTTT.

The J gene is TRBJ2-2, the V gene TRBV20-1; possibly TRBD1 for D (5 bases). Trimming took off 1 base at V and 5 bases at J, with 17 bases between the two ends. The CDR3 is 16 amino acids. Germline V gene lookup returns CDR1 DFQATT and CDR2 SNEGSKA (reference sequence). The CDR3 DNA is TGCAGTGCTAGAGTCACTGGGGCCCAAATAACCGGGGAGCTGTTTTTT. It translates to CSARVTGAQITGELFF.

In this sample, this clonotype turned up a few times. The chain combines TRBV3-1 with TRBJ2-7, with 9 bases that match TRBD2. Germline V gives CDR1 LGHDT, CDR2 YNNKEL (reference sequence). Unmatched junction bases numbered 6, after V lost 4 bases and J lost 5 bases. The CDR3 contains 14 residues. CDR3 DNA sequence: TGTGCCAGCAGCCCCATAGCGGGAGAGGACGAGCAGTACTTC. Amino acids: CASSPIAGEDEQYF.

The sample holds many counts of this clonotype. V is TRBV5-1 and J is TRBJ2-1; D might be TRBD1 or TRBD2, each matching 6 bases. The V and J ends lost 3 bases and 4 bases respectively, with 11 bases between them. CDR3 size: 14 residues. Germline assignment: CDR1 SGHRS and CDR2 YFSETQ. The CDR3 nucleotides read TGCGCCAGCAGCTCCGGGGGCGCTTACAATGAGCAGTTCTTC. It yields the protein CASSSGGAYNEQFF.

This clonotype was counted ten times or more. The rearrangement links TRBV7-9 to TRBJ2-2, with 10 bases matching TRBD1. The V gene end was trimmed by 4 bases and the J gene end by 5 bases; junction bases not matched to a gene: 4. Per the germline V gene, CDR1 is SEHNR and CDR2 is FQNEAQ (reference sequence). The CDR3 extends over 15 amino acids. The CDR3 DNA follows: TGTGCCAGCAGCTCGGGACAGGGGCCTACCGGGGAGCTGTTTTTT. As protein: CASSSGQGPTGELFF.

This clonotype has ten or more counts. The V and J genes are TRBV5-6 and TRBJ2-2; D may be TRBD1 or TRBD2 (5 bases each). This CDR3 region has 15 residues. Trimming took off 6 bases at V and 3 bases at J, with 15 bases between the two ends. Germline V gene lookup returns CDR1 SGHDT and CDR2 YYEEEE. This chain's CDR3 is CASTATIGDTGELFF. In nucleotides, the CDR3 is TGTGCCAGCACCGCGACTATAGGGGACACCGGGGAGCTGTTTTTT.

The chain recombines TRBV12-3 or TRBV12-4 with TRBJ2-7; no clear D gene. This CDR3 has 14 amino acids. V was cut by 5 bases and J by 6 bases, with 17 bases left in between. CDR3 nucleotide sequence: TGTGCCAGCAGTCGCGATGGGAACCCCCTCGAGCAGTACTTC. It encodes CASSRDGNPLEQYF.

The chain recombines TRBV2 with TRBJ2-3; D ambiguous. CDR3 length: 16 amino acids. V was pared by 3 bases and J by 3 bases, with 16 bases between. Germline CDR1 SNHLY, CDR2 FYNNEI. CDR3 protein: CASSDRSPFSTDTQYF. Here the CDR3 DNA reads TGTGCCAGCAGTGACAGGTCCCCTTTTTCAACAGATACGCAGTATTTT.

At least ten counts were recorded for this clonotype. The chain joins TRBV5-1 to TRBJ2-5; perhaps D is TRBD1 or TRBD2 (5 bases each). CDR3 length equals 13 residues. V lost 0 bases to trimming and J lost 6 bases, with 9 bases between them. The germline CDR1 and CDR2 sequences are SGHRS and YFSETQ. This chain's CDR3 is CASSLGGEQTQYF. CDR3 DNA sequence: TGCGCCAGCAGCTTGGGAGGGGAGCAGACCCAGTACTTC.

CDR3 sequence reads: CASNTLGPARRYEQYF. The CDR3 nucleotides read TGCGCCAGCAATACCTTAGGTCCCGCACGTCGGTACGAGCAGTACTTC. The chain recombines TRBV10-2 with TRBJ2-7; D is undetermined. The CDR3 is made up of 16 amino acids. Trimming shortened V by 7 bases and J by 4 bases, and 23 bases separated the two germline ends. Germline CDR1 and CDR2: WSHSY and SAAADI.

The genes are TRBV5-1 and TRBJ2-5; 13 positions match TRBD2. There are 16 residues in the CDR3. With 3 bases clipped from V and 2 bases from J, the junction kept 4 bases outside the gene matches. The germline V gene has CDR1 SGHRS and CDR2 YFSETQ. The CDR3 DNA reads TGCGCCAGCAGCTCGGGACTAGCGGGAAGACAAGAGACCCAGTACTTC. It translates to CASSSGLAGRQETQYF.

CDR3: CAISVGGTATTYEQYF. CDR3 in DNA: TGTGCCATCAGTGTGGGGGGGACAGCCACCACCTACGAGCAGTACTTC. The chain employs TRBV10-3 and TRBJ2-7; D assignment may be TRBD1 or TRBD2 (7 bases each). CDR3 length equals 16 residues. CDR1 and CDR2 (germline): ENHRY, SYGVKD. V was shortened by 4 bases and J by 2 bases, with 18 bases between the two germline ends.

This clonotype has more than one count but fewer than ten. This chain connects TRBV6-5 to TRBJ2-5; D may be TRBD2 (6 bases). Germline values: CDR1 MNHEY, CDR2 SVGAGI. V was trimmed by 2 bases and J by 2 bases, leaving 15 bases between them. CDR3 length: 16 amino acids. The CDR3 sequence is CASSYTYSGLQETQYF. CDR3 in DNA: TGTGCCAGCAGTTACACCTACTCGGGACTTCAAGAGACCCAGTACTTC.

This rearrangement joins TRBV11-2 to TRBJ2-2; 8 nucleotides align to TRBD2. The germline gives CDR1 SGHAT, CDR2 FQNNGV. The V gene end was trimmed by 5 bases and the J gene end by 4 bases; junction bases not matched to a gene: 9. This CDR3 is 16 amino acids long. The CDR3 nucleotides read TGTGCCAGCAGCAGACGCGGGGGGCCGGGCACCGGGGAGCTGTTTTTT. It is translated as CASSRRGGPGTGELFF.

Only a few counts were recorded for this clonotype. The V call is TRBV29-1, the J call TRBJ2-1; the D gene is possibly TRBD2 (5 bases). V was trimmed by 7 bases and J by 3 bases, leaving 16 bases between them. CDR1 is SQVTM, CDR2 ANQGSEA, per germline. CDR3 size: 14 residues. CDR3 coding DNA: TGCAGCGATCGACTATTTGGGGTCTACAATGAGCAGTTCTTC. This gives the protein CSDRLFGVYNEQFF.

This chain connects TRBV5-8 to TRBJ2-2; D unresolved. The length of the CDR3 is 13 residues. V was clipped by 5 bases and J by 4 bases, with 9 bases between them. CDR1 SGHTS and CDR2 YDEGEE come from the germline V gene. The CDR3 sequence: CASRRRLTGELFF. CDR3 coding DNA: TGTGCCAGCAGGAGACGACTCACCGGGGAGCTGTTTTTT. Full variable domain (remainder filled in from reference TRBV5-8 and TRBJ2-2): EAGVTQSPTHLIKTRGQQATLRCSPISGHTSVYWYQQALGLGLQFLLWYDEGEERNRGNFPPRFSGRQFPNYSSELNVNALELEDSALYLCASRRRLTGELFFGEGSRLTVL.

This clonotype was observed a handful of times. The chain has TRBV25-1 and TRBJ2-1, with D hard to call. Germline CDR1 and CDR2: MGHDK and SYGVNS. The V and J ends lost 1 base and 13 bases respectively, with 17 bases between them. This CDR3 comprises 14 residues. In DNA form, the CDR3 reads TGTGCCAGCAGTGAATCCGGGTCCATTTTGGAACAGTTCTTC. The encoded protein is CASSESGSILEQFF.

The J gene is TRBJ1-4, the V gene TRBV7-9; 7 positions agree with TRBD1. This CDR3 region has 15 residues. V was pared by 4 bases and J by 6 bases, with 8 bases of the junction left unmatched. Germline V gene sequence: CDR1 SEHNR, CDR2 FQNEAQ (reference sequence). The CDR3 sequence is CASSSPDRWYEKLFF. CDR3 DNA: TGTGCCAGCAGCTCGCCGGACAGGTGGTATGAAAAACTGTTTTTT.

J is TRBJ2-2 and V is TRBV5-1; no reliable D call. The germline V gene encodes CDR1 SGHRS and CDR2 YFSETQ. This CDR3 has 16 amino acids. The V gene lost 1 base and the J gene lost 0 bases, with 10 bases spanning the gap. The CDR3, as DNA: TGCGCCAGCAGCTTGATCGTAGGCCCGAACACCGGGGAGCTGTTTTTT. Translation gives CASSLIVGPNTGELFF.

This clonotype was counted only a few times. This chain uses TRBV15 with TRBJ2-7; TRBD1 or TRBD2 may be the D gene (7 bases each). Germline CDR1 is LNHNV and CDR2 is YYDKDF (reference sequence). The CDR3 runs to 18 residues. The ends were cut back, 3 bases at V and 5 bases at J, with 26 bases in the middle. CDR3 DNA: TGTGCCACCAGCAGGTCTGCCCTTGGGAGGGGGCGAGAGAACGAGCAGTACTTC. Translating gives CATSRSALGRGRENEQYF.

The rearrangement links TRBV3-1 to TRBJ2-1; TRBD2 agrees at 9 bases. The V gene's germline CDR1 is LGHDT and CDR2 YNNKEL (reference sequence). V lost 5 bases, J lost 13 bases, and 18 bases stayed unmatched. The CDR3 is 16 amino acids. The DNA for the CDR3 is TGTGCCAGCAGCGAAACCGGGCGGGGGGGCCGAAGAAGCCAGTTCTTC. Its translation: CASSETGRGGRRSQFF.

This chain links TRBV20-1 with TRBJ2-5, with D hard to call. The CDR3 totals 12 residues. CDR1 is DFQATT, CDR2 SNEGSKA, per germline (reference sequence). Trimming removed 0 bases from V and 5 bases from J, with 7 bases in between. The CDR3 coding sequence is TGCAGTGCTAGAGATTATCGGGAGACCCAGTACTTC. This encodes CSARDYRETQYF.

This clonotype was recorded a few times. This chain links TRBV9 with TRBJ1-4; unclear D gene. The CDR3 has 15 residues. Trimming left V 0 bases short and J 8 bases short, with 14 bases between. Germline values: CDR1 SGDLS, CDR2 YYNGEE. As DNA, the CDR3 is TGTGCCAGCAGCGTAGGGGGATCCGAGGAAGAAAAACTGTTTTTT. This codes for CASSVGGSEEEKLFF.

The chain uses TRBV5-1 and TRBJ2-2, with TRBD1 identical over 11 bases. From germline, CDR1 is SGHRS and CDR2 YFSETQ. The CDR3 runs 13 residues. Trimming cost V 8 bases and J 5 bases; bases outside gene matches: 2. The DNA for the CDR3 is TGCGCCAGTGGACAGGGGGCAACCGGGGAGCTGTTTTTT. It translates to CASGQGATGELFF. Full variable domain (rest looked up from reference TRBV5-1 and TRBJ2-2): KAGVTQTPRYLIKTRGQQVTLSCSPISGHRSVSWYQQTPGQGLQFLFEYFSETQRNKGNFPGRFSGRQFSNSRSEMNVSTLELGDSALYLCASGQGATGELFFGEGSRLTVL.

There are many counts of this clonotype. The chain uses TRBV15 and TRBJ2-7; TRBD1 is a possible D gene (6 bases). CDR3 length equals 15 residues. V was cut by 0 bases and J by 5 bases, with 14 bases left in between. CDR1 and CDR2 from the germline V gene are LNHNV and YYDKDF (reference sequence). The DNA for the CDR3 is TGTGCCACCAGCAGAGAGCAGGGGCGGACGAACGAGCAGTACTTC. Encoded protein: CATSREQGRTNEQYF. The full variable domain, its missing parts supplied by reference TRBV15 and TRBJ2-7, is DAMVIQNPRYQVTQFGKPVTLSCSQTLNHNVMYWYQQKSSQAPKLLFHYYDKDFNNEADTPDNFQSRRPNTSFCFLDIRSPGLGDTAMYLCATSREQGRTNEQYFGPGTRLTVT.